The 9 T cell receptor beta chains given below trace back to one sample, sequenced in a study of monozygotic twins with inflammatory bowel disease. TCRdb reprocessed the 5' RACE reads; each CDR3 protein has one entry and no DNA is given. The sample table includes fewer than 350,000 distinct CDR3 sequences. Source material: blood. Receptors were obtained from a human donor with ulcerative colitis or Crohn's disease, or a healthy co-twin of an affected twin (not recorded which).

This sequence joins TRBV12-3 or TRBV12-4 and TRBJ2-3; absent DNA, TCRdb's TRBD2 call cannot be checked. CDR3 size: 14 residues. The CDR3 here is CATSLAGGTDTQYF.

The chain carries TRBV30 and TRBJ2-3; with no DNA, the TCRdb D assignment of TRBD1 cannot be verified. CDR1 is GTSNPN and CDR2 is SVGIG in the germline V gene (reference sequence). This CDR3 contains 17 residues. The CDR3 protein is CAWSLGVTGEYTDTQYF.

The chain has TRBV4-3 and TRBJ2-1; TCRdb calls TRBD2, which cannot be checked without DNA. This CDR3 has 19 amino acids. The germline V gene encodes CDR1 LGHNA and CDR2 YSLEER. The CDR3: CASSQDISGGLNDFYEQFF.

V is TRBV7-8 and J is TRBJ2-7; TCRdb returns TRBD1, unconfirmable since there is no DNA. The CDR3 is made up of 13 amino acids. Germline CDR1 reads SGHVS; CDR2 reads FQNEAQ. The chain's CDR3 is CASSPQAGQEVYF.

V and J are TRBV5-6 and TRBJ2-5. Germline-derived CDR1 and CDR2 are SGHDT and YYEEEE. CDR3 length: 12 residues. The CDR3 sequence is CASSLDLETQYF.

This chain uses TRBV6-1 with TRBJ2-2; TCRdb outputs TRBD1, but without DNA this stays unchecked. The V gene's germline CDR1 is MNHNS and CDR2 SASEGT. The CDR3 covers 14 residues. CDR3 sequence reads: CASREQGNTGELFF.

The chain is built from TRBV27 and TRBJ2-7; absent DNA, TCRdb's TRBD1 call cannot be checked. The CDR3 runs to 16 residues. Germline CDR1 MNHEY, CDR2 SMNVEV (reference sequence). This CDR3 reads CASSLARTQSSYEQYF.

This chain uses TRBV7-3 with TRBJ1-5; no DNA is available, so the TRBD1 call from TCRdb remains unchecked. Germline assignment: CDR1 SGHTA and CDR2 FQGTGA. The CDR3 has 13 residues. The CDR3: CASSFNTGQPQHF.

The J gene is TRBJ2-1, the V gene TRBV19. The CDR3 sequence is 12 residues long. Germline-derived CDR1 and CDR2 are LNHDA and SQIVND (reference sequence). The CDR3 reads CASSIQRREQFF.